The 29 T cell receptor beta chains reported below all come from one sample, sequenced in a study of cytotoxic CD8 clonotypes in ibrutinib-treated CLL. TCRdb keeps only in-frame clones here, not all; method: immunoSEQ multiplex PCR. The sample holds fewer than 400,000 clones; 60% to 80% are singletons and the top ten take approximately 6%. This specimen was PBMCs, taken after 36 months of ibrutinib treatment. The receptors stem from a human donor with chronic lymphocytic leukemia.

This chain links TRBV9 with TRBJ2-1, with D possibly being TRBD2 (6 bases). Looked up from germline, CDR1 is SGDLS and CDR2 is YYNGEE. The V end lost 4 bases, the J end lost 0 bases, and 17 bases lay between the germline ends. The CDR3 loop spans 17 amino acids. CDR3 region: CASSSEGSFGSYNEQFF. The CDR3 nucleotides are TGTGCCAGCAGCTCGGAGGGTTCCTTCGGCTCCTACAATGAGCAGTTCTTC.

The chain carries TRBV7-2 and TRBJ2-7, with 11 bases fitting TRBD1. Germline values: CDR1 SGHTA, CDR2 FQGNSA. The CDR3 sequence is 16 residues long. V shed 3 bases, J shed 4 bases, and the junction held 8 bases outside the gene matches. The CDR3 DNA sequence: TGTGCCAGCAGCTTGTCTTCCGGACAGGGGGCTTACGAGCAGTACTTC. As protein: CASSLSSGQGAYEQYF.

The CDR3, as DNA: TGTGCCAGCAGCCCGGCCGACGGGGGCCGCCAAGAGACCCAGTACTTC. The encoded protein is CASSPADGGRQETQYF. This chain connects TRBV5-6 to TRBJ2-5; the D gene could be TRBD1 or TRBD2 (6 bases each). CDR1 and CDR2 (germline): SGHDT, YYEEEE. With 4 bases removed from V and 1 base from J, the gap between germline ends came to 17 bases. The CDR3 has 16 residues. Variable domain in full (rest from reference TRBV5-6 and TRBJ2-5): DAGVTQSPTHLIKTRGQQVTLRCSPKSGHDTVSWYQQALGQGPQFIFQYYEEEERQRGNFPDRFSGHQFPNYSSELNVNALLLGDSALYLCASSPADGGRQETQYFGPGTRLLVL.

CDR3 residues: CASSEEDPYF. The CDR3 nucleotides are TGTGCCAGCAGTGAAGAGGACCCGTACTTC. J is TRBJ2-5 and V is TRBV6-1; no reliable D call. The CDR3 has 10 residues. Trimming took 1 base from V and 13 from J, leaving 7 bases between them. Germline lookup yields CDR1 MNHNS and CDR2 SASEGT.

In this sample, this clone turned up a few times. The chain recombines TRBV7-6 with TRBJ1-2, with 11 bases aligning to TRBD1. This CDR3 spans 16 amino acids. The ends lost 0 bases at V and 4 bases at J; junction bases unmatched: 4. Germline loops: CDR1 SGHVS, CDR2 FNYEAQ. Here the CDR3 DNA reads TGTGCCAGCAGCTTAGCGGGGACAGGGGGTACCTATGGCTACACCTTC. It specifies CASSLAGTGGTYGYTF.

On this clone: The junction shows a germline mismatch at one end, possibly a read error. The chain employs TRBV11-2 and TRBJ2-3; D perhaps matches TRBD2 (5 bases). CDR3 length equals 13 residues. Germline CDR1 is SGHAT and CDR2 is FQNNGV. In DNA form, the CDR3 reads TGTGCCAGCAGCCTAGAGAGGGCAGATACGCAGTATTTT. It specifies CASSLERADTQYF.

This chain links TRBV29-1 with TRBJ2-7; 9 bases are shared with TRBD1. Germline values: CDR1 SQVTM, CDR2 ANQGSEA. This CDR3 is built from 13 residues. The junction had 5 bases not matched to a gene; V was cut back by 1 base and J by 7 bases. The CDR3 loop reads CSVEVGTGYEQYF. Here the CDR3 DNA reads TGCAGCGTTGAAGTGGGGACAGGGTATGAGCAGTACTTC.

CDR3 loop: CASSEQGIVYEQYF. CDR3 nucleotides: TGCGCCAGCAGCGAACAGGGGATTGTCTACGAGCAGTACTTC. The chain links TRBV5-1 to TRBJ2-7; TRBD1 agrees at 7 bases. Germline lookup yields CDR1 SGHRS and CDR2 YFSETQ. This CDR3 contains 14 residues. V shed 4 bases and J 3 bases; nucleotides not matched to a gene: 7.

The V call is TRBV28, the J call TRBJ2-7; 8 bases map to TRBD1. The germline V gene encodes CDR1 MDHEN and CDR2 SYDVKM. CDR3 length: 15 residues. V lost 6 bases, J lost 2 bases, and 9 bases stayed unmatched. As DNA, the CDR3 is TGTGCCAGCAGCCTACTCGGACAGGGAACCTACGAGCAGTACTTC. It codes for CASSLLGQGTYEQYF.

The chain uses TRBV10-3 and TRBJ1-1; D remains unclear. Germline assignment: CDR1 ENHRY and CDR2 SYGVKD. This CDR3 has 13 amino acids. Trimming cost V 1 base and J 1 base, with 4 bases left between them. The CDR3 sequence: CAISEFGNTEAFF. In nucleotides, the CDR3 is TGTGCCATCAGTGAGTTTGGGAACACTGAAGCTTTCTTT.

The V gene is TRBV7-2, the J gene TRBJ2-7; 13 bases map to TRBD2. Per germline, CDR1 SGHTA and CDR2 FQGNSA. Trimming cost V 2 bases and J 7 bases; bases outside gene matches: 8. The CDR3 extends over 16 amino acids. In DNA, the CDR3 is TGTGCCAGCAGCTTAACTGGACTAGCGGGAGTAGGAGAGCAGTACTTC. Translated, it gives CASSLTGLAGVGEQYF.

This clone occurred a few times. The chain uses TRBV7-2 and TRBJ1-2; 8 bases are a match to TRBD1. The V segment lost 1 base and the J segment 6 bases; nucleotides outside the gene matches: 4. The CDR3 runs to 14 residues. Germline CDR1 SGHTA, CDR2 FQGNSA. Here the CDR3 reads CASSLVATGDGYTF. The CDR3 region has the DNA TGTGCCAGCAGCTTAGTCGCGACAGGGGATGGCTACACCTTC.

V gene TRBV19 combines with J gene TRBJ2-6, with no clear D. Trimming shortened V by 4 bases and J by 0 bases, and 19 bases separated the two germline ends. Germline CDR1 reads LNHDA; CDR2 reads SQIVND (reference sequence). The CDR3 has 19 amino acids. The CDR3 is CASSKTSVRVRSGANVLTF. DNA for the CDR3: TGTGCCAGTAGTAAGACATCCGTTAGAGTACGCTCTGGGGCCAACGTCCTGACTTTC. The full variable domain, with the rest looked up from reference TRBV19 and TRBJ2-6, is DGGITQSPKYLFRKEGQNVTLSCEQNLNHDAMYWYRQDPGQGLRLIYYSQIVNDFQKGDIAEGYSVSREKKESFPLTVTSAQKNPTAFYLCASSKTSVRVRSGANVLTFGAGSRLTVL.

In DNA, the CDR3 is TGTGCCAGCAGCTTGAACGCCGGGACAGGGACCTACGAGCAGTACTTC. It encodes CASSLNAGTGTYEQYF. The chain is built from TRBV7-2 and TRBJ2-7; 9 nucleotides match TRBD1. Germline V CDR1 and CDR2: SGHTA, FQGNSA. The CDR3 is 16 residues long. J was trimmed by 2 bases and V by 3 bases; bases with no gene match: 8.

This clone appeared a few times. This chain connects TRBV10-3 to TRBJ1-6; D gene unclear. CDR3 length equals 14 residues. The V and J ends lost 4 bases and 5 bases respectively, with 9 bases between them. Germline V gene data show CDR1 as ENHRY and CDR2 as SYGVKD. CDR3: CAISVGQDNSPLHF. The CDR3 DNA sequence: TGTGCCATCAGTGTTGGCCAGGATAATTCACCCCTCCACTTT.

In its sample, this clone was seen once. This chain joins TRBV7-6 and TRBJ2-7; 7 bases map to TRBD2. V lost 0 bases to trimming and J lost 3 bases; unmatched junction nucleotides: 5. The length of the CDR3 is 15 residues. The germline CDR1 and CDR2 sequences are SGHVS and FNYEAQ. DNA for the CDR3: TGTGCCAGCAGCTTAGCGGGAGGGCCTATCTACGAGCAGTACTTC. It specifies CASSLAGGPIYEQYF.

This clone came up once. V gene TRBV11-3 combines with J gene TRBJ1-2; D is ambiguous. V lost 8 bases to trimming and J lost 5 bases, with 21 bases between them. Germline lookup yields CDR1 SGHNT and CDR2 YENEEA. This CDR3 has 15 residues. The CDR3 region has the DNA TGTGCCAGCCCCCCGGGATCCCCTCTAAGTTATGGCTACACCTTC. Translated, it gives CASPPGSPLSYGYTF. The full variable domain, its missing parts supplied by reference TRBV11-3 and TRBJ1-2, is EAGVVQSPRYKIIEKKQPVAFWCNPISGHNTLYWYLQNLGQGPELLIRYENEEAVDDSQLPKDRFSAERLKGVDSTLKIQPAELGDSAVYLCASPPGSPLSYGYTFGSGTRLTVV.

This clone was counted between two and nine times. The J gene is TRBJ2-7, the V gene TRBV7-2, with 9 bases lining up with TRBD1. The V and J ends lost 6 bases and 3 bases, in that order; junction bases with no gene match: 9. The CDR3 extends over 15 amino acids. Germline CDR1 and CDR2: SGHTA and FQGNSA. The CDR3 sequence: CASSSQNRGLYEQYF. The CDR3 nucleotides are TGTGCCAGCAGTTCCCAAAACAGGGGGCTCTACGAGCAGTACTTC.

The CDR3 spells CASSLGPGMVDYGYTF. CDR3 DNA sequence: TGTGCCAGCAGCTTGGGTCCGGGAATGGTCGACTATGGCTACACCTTC. V usage is TRBV5-8 and J usage is TRBJ1-2; D not certain. Trimming shortened V by 0 bases and J by 3 bases, and 15 bases separated the two germline ends. Per germline, CDR1 SGHTS and CDR2 YDEGEE. This CDR3 has 16 residues.

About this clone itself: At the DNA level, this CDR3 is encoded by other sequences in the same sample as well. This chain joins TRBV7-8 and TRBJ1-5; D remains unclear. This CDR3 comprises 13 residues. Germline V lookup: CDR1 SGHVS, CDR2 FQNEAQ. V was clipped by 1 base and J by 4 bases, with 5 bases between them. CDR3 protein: CASSLVVNQPQHF. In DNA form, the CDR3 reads TGTGCCAGCAGCTTAGTGGTGAATCAGCCCCAGCATTTT.

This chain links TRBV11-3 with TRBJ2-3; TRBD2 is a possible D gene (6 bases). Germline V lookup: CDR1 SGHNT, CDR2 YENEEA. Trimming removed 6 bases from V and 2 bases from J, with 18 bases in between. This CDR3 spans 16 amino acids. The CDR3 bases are TGTGCCAGCAGTCGTCCGGCGGGGAGAGACACAGATACGCAGTATTTT. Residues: CASSRPAGRDTDTQYF.

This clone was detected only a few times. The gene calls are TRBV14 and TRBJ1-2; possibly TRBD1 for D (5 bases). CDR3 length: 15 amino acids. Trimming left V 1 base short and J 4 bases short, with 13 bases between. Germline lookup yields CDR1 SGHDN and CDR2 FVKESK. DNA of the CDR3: TGTGCCAGCAGCCAAGTACCGGGGCGACCCTATGGCTACACCTTC. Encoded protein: CASSQVPGRPYGYTF.

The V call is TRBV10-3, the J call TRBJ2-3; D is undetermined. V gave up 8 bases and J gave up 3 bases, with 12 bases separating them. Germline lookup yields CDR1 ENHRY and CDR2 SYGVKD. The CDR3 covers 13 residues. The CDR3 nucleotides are TGTGCCATCGCTGGTAGTTTTACAGATACGCAGTATTTT. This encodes CAIAGSFTDTQYF.

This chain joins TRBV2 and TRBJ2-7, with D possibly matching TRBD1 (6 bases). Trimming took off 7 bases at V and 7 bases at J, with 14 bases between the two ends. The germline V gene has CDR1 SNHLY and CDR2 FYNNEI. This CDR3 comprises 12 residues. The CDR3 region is CASTGAGEEQYF. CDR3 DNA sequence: TGTGCCAGCACCGGGGCAGGGGAGGAGCAGTACTTC.

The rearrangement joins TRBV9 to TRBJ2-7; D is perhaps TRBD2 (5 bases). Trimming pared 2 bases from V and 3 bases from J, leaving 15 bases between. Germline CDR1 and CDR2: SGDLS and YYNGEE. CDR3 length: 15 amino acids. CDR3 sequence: CASSVSGHPDYEQYF. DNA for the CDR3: TGTGCCAGCAGCGTCAGCGGCCACCCTGACTACGAGCAGTACTTC.

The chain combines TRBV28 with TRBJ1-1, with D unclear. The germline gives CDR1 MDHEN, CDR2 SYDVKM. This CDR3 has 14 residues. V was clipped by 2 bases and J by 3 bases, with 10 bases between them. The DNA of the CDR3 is TGTGCCAGCAGTTTAAAGCGAATCTACACTGAAGCTTTCTTT. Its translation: CASSLKRIYTEAFF.

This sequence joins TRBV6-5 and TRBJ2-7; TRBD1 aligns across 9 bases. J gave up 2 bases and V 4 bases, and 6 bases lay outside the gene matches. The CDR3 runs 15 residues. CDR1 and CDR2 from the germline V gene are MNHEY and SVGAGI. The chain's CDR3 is CASSSDRGWPYEQYF. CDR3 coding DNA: TGTGCCAGCAGTTCCGACAGGGGGTGGCCCTACGAGCAGTACTTC.

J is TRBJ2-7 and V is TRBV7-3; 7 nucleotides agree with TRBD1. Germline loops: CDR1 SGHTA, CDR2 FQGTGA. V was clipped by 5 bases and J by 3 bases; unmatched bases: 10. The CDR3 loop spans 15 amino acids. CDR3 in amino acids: CASSPNGQDRYEQYF. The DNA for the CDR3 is TGTGCCAGCAGCCCCAACGGACAGGATCGCTACGAGCAGTACTTC.

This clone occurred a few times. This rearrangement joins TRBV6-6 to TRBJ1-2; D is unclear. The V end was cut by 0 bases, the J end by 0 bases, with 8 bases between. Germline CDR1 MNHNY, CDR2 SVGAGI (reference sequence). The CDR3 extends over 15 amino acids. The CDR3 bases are TGTGCCAGCAGTTACTCAGCATTTACTAACTATGGCTACACCTTC. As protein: CASSYSAFTNYGYTF.